A single sample is the source of the 10 T cell receptor beta chains below, sequenced in a study of blood T cell repertoires in COVID-19. The assay was immunoSEQ multiplex PCR, and TCRdb's table has in-frame clones only and misses some. This table has 55,000 to 75,000 clones, around 85% appearing once. Material for sequencing was peripheral blood. Receptors were obtained from a man between 65 and 85 years old with acute or convalescent COVID-19.

The V and J genes are TRBV5-1 and TRBJ2-3, with TRBD2 as a possible D gene (5 bases). The CDR3 is 16 amino acids. The germline V gene has CDR1 SGHRS and CDR2 YFSETQ. The V end lost 0 bases, the J end lost 3 bases, and 14 bases lay between the germline ends. The CDR3 region has the DNA TGCGCCAGCAGCTTGGCGGCTAGCAGTACAACAGATACGCAGTATTTT. This codes for CASSLAASSTTDTQYF.

The chain couples TRBV30 to TRBJ1-1; D is unclear. Trimming cost V 5 bases and J 2 bases, with 9 bases left between them. Per germline, CDR1 GTSNPN and CDR2 SVGIG (reference sequence). The CDR3 is made up of 12 amino acids. The CDR3 bases are TGTGCCTGGGACCCCTACAACACTGAAGCTTTCTTT. Protein product: CAWDPYNTEAFF.

V gene TRBV5-1 combines with J gene TRBJ2-2; 7 bases agree with TRBD1. With 4 bases clipped from V and 1 base from J, the junction kept 4 bases outside the gene matches. The germline V gene encodes CDR1 SGHRS and CDR2 YFSETQ. This CDR3 comprises 15 residues. The CDR3 bases are TGCGCCAGCAGCCTAAGGACAGGGAACACCGGGGAGCTGTTTTTT. It specifies CASSLRTGNTGELFF.

V is TRBV4-2 and J is TRBJ2-3; D gene unclear. Germline CDR1 LGHNA, CDR2 YNFKEQ. Trimming stripped 0 bases from V and 2 bases from J, with 9 bases between. The CDR3 loop spans 15 amino acids. As DNA, the CDR3 is TGTGCCAGCAGCCAAGATCGGCGGATCACAGATACGCAGTATTTT. As protein: CASSQDRRITDTQYF.

This chain joins TRBV10-3 and TRBJ2-1; 7 nucleotides line up with TRBD2. CDR1 is ENHRY and CDR2 is SYGVKD in the germline V gene. V was pared by 2 bases and J by 7 bases, with 8 bases of the junction left unmatched. The CDR3 sequence is 15 residues long. This CDR3 is CAISEEMRERNEQFF. The CDR3 bases are TGTGCCATCAGTGAGGAGATGCGGGAGAGGAATGAGCAGTTCTTC.

The chain recombines TRBV5-6 with TRBJ2-5, with TRBD2 as a possible D gene (5 bases). Germline lookup yields CDR1 SGHDT and CDR2 YYEEEE. The CDR3 spans 13 residues. The germline V and J ends were trimmed by 2 bases and 7 bases, with 12 bases remaining between them. The CDR3 region has the DNA TGTGCCAGCAGCTTCCAATTAGAGGGGACCCAGTACTTC. Amino acid sequence: CASSFQLEGTQYF.

The gene calls are TRBV11-2 and TRBJ2-1, with 8 bases fitting TRBD2. J gave up 0 bases and V 5 bases, and 3 bases lay outside the gene matches. Germline lookup yields CDR1 SGHAT and CDR2 FQNNGV. This CDR3 comprises 15 residues. CDR3 coding DNA: TGTGCCAGCAGCCAAGCGGGAGTCTCCTACAATGAGCAGTTCTTC. Encoded protein: CASSQAGVSYNEQFF.

This clone was counted once. This chain connects TRBV6-4 to TRBJ1-1; 9 bases agree with TRBD1. The junction had 9 bases not matched to a gene; V was cut back by 7 bases and J by 0 bases. Germline CDR1 reads MRHNA; CDR2 reads SNTAGT. This CDR3 has 16 residues. The CDR3 loop is CASKRTGVSMNTEAFF. The CDR3 DNA reads TGTGCCAGCAAAAGGACAGGGGTTTCCATGAACACTGAAGCTTTCTTT.

The chain has TRBV5-4 and TRBJ2-5; TRBD2 aligns across 9 bases. J lost 5 bases, V lost 3 bases, and 5 bases had no gene match. Germline CDR1 and CDR2: SGHNT and YYREEE (reference sequence). This CDR3 has 14 residues. The CDR3 DNA follows: TGTGCCAGCAGCTCTTGGACTAGCGTGGAGACCCAGTACTTC. Encoded protein: CASSSWTSVETQYF.

The chain employs TRBV2 and TRBJ2-2, with D perhaps matching TRBD2 (6 bases). CDR1 SNHLY and CDR2 FYNNEI come from the germline V gene. This CDR3 has 15 residues. Trimming removed 8 bases from V and 3 bases from J, with 16 bases in between. As DNA, the CDR3 is TGTGCCAGCGTCCCGGGGACTTTCTACACCGGGGAGCTGTTTTTT. It yields the protein CASVPGTFYTGELFF. Full variable domain (outside the CDR3, taken from reference TRBV2 and TRBJ2-2): EPEVTQTPSHQVTQMGQEVILRCVPISNHLYFYWYRQILGQKVEFLVSFYNNEISEKSEIFDDQFSVERPDGSNFTLKIRSTKLEDSAMYFCASVPGTFYTGELFFGEGSRLTVL.